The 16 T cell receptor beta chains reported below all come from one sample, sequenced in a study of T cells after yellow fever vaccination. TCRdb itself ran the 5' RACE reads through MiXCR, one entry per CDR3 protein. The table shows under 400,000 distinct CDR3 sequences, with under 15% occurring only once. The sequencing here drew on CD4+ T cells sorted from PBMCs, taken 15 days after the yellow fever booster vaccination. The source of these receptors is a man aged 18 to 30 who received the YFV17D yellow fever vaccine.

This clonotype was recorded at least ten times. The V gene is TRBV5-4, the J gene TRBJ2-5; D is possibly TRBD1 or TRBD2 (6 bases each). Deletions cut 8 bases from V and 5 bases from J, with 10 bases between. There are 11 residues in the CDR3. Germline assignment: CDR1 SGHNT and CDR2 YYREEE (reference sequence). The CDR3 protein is CASKGGETQYF. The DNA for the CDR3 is TGTGCCAGTAAAGGGGGGGAGACCCAGTACTTC.

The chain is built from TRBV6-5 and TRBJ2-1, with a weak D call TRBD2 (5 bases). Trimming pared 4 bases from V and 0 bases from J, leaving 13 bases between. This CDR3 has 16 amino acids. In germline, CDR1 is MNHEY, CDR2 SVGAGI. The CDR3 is CASSSRRRGSYNEQFF. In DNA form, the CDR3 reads TGTGCCAGCAGTTCCAGGCGTCGGGGCTCCTACAATGAGCAGTTCTTC.

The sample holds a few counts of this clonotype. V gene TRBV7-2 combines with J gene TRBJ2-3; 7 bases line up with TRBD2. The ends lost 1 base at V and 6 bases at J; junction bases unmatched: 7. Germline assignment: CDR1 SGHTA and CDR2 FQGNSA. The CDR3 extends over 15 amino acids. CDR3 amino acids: CASSLDGLVDDTQYF. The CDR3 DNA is TGTGCCAGCAGCTTAGACGGACTAGTCGACGATACGCAGTATTTT.

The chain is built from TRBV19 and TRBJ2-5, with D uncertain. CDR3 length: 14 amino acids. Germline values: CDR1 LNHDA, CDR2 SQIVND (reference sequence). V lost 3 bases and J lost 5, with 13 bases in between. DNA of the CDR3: TGTGCCAGTAGTATTCGGAGAGAGCACGAGACCCAGTACTTC. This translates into CASSIRREHETQYF.

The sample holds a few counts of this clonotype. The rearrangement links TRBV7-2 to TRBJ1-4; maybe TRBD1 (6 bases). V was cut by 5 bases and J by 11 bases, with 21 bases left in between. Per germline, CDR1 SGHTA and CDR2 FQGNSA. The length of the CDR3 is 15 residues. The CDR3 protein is CASSPSPRDTEKLFF. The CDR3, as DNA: TGTGCCAGCAGCCCTAGCCCCCGGGACACTGAGAAACTGTTTTTT.

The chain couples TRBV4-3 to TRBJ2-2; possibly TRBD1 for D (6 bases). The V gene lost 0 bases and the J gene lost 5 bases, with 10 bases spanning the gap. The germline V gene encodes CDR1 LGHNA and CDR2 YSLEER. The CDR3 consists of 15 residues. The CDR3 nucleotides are TGCGCCAGCAGCCAAGAGGCAGGGGCAACCGGGGAGCTGTTTTTT. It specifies CASSQEAGATGELFF.

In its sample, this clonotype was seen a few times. The CDR3 loop reads CASSPGYSNQPQHF. The CDR3 coding sequence is TGTGCCAGCAGCCCAGGTTATAGCAATCAGCCCCAGCATTTT. The V gene is TRBV9, the J gene TRBJ1-5; D is undetermined. This CDR3 region has 14 residues. V lost 4 bases, J lost 0 bases, and 8 bases lay in between. Germline loops: CDR1 SGDLS, CDR2 YYNGEE.

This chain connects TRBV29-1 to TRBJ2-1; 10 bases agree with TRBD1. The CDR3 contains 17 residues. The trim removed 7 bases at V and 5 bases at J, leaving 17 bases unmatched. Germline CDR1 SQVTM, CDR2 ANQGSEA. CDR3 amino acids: CSATRLSGTGVNNEQFF. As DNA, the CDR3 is TGCAGCGCTACCCGCCTCTCCGGGACAGGGGTTAACAATGAGCAGTTCTTC.

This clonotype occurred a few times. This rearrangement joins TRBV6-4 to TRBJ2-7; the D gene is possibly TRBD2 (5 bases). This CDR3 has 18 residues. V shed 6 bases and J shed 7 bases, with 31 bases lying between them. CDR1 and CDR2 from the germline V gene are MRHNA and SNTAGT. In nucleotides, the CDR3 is TGTGCCAGCAGCGCAAATAATAGCGAGGCGAGAGGAAGAGGGGAGCAGTACGTC. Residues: CASSANNSEARGRGEQYV.

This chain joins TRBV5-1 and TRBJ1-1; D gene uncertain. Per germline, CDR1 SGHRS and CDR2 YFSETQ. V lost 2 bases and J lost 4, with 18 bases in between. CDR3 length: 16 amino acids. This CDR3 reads CASSFGRGAGGTEAFF. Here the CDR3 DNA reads TGCGCCAGCAGCTTCGGTCGAGGCGCCGGTGGCACTGAAGCTTTCTTT.

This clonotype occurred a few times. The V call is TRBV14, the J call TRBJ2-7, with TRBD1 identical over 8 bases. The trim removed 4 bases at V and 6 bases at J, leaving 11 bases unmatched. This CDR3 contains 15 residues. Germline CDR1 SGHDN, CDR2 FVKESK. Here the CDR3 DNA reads TGTGCCAGCAGCCCGAGGGACAGGATAGTCCTCGAGCAGTACTTC. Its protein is CASSPRDRIVLEQYF. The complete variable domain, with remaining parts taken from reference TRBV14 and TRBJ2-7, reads EAGVTQFPSHSVIEKGQTVTLRCDPISGHDNLYWYRRVMGKEIKFLLHFVKESKQDESGMPNNRFLAERTGGTYSTLKVQPAELEDSGVYFCASSPRDRIVLEQYFGPGTRLTVT.

CDR3 region: CASRTGGEGKNEQFF. CDR3 bases: TGTGCCAGCAGAACAGGGGGCGAAGGAAAGAATGAGCAGTTCTTC. The chain recombines TRBV6-2 or TRBV6-3 with TRBJ2-1, with TRBD1 matching over 9 bases. With V trimmed by 6 bases and J by 7 bases, 10 bases remained unmatched. This CDR3 spans 15 amino acids. Germline CDR1 is MNHEY and CDR2 is SVGEGT.

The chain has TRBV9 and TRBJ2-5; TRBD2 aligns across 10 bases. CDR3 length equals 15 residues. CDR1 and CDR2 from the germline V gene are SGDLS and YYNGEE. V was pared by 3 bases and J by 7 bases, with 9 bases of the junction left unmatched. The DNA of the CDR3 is TGTGCCAGCAGCGCCGAGCGGGGGGGCTTCGGGACCCAGTACTTC. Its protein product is CASSAERGGFGTQYF.

The CDR3 here is CSQVRGADTQYF. In DNA, the CDR3 is TGCAGCCAAGTCAGAGGAGCAGATACGCAGTATTTT. The J gene is TRBJ2-3, the V gene TRBV29-1; the D is unclear. The CDR3 totals 12 residues. With 8 bases removed from V and 4 bases from J, the gap between germline ends came to 13 bases. Germline assignment: CDR1 SQVTM and CDR2 ANQGSEA.

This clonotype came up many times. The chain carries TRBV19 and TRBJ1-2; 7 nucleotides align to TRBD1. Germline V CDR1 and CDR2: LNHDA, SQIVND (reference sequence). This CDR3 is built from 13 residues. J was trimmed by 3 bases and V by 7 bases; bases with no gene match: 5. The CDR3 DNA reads TGTGCCAGTACTATCGGACAGGACTATGGCTACACCTTC. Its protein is CASTIGQDYGYTF.

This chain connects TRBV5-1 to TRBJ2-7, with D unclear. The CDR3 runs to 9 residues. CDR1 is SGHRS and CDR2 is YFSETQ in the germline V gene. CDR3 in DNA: TGCGACAGCAGCTTGCCACAGTACGTC. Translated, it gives CDSSLPQYV.